The entry that follows covers one TCR beta chain sequence. This sample stems from a study of blood T cell repertoires in COVID-19. The overall study: Whether acute or convalescent, the COVID-19 samples came from the United States, Italy and Spain. PBMCs, B-cell-depleted T cells, or T cells were the source of the cDNA or gDNA that made up the material.

As originally analysed: The assay estimated nucleated cells by amplifying reference gene primers. Generated by immunoSEQ multiplex PCR, the TCRdb table keeps only in-frame clones and is missing some. V and J calls and clone size are as listed in that table; D and trimming were resolved from the DNA. The sample has around 160,000 clones, about 83% seen once. The TCR comes from a woman older than 75 with acute or convalescent COVID-19. The sequencing input was peripheral blood.

CDR3 coding DNA: TGTGCCAGCAGCCAAGGGGCCCTGGGTAGATACGAGCAGTACTTC. Translated: CASSQGALGRYEQYF. This chain connects TRBV3-1 (or the pseudogene TRBV3-2) to TRBJ2-7; D unresolved. Germline V gives CDR1 LGHDT, CDR2 YNNKEL (reference sequence). The V and J ends lost 1 base and 4 bases respectively, with 14 bases between them. The CDR3 contains 15 residues.